The rows below give T cell receptor beta chains drawn from one sample of a study of blood T cell repertoires in COVID-19. Here immunoSEQ multiplex PCR was the method, and the copy in TCRdb shows in-frame clones only, minus some. The sample gives 200,000 to 250,000 clones, around 86% of which show up once; approximately 9% is in the top ten. Sequencing was done on a sample of PBMCs or T cells enriched from blood (not recorded which). These receptor sequences come from a woman in her 50s with acute COVID-19. Both conserved end residues are part of each CDR3. The order of the fields is D gene, J gene, V gene, clone size, CDR3 DNA, CDR3 protein. A D gene is named only where the DNA matches it firmly. Expanded clones are given a class, and other clones once, few, many or no size at all.

D gene: -
J gene: TRBJ1-5
V gene: TRBV4-1
clone size: -
CDR3 DNA: TGCGCCAGCAGCCCCCGGACGGGGGATAATCAGCCCCAGCATTTT
CDR3 protein: CASSPRTGDNQPQHF

D gene: TRBD2
J gene: TRBJ2-7
V gene: TRBV14
clone size: -
CDR3 DNA: TGTGCCAGCAGCCAAGCCCTAGCGGGGCTATACGAGCAGTACTTC
CDR3 protein: CASSQALAGLYEQYF

D gene: TRBD1
J gene: TRBJ1-6
V gene: TRBV30
clone size: -
CDR3 DNA: TGTGCCTGGAGGGGACAGGGAAATAATTCACCCCTCCACTTT
CDR3 protein: CAWRGQGNNSPLHF

D gene: TRBD2
J gene: TRBJ2-2
V gene: TRBV4-1
clone size: few
CDR3 DNA: TGCGCCAGCAGCGGGCTAGCGGGCGGGGAGCTGTTTTTT
CDR3 protein: CASSGLAGGELFF

D gene: TRBD1
J gene: TRBJ2-5
V gene: TRBV28
clone size: -
CDR3 DNA: TGTGCCATCGGATCGACAGGGGCCTATTTCGGAAAGACCCAGTACTTC
CDR3 protein: CAIGSTGAYFGKTQYF

D gene: -
J gene: TRBJ1-2
V gene: TRBV5-1
clone size: -
CDR3 DNA: TGCGCCAGCAGCTTGACCCTGGGCCCTTATGGCTACACCTTC
CDR3 protein: CASSLTLGPYGYTF

D gene: -
J gene: TRBJ2-1
V gene: TRBV21-1
clone size: -
CDR3 DNA: TGTGCCAGCAGCAAAGGAGCCGGACAGGGTGTCCGCGAGCAGTTCTTC
CDR3 protein: CASSKGAGQGVREQFF

D gene: -
J gene: TRBJ2-5
V gene: TRBV6-5
clone size: -
CDR3 DNA: TGTGCCAGCAGTTACTTCACGGGACGGGGGGAGACCCAGTACTTC
CDR3 protein: CASSYFTGRGETQYF

D gene: TRBD1
J gene: TRBJ1-3
V gene: TRBV14
clone size: -
CDR3 DNA: TGTGCCAGCAGCCGGGACAGGGCTTGGGGAAACACCATATATTTT
CDR3 protein: CASSRDRAWGNTIYF

D gene: -
J gene: TRBJ2-4
V gene: TRBV19
clone size: -
CDR3 DNA: TGTGCCAGTAGTACCACAGGGAATGGGGGCAAAAACATTCAGTACTTC
CDR3 protein: CASSTTGNGGKNIQYF

D gene: TRBD1
J gene: TRBJ1-1
V gene: TRBV25-1
clone size: -
CDR3 DNA: TGTGCCAGCCGGGACAGGGGAGAGAACACTGAAGCTTTCTTT
CDR3 protein: CASRDRGENTEAFF

D gene: TRBD1
J gene: TRBJ1-5
V gene: TRBV28
clone size: few
CDR3 DNA: TGTGCCAGCAGTTCAGGGAGACAGGGGGCATTACAGCCCCAGCATTTT
CDR3 protein: CASSSGRQGALQPQHF

D gene: TRBD2
J gene: TRBJ2-1
V gene: TRBV27
clone size: -
CDR3 DNA: TGTGCCAGCAGGACTAGCGCGAACGAGCAGTTCTTC
CDR3 protein: CASRTSANEQFF

D gene: -
J gene: TRBJ2-2
V gene: TRBV11-2
clone size: -
CDR3 DNA: TGTGCCAGCAGCCTAATGACTAGGGCCACCGGGGAGCTGTTTTTT
CDR3 protein: CASSLMTRATGELFF